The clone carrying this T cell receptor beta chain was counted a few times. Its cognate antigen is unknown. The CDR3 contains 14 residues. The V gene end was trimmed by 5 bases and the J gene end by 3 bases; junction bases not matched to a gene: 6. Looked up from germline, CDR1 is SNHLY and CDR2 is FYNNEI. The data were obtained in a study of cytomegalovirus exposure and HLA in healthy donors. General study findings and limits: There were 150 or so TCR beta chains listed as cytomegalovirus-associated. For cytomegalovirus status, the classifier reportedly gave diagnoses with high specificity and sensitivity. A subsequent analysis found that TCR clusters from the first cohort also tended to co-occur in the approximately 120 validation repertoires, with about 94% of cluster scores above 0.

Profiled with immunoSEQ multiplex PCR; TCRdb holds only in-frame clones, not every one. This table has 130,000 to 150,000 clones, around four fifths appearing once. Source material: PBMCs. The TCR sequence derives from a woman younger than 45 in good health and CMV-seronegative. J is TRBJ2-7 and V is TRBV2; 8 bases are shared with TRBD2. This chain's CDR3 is CASSPAAGVYEQYF. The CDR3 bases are TGTGCCAGCAGTCCCGCAGCGGGGGTCTACGAGCAGTACTTC. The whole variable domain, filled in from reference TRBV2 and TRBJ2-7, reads EPEVTQTPSHQVTQMGQEVILRCVPISNHLYFYWYRQILGQKVEFLVSFYNNEISEKSEIFDDQFSVERPDGSNFTLKIRSTKLEDSAMYFCASSPAAGVYEQYFGPGTRLTVT.